This TCR beta chain is drawn from a study of T cells in Graves' hyperthyroidism and ophthalmopathy. This clonotype was recorded a few times. The target antigen is unknown. CDR1 DFQATT and CDR2 SNEGSKA come from the germline V gene (reference sequence). The CDR3 sequence is 14 residues long. The V gene lost 0 bases and the J gene lost 8 bases, with 16 bases spanning the gap. RNA transcripts provided the source from which TCR beta CDR3 regions were amplified. HTBI primers drove first-round RT-PCR of the TCR CDR3. TCRdb itself ran the multiplex PCR reads through MiXCR, one entry per CDR3 protein. The sample holds about 560,000 distinct CDR3 sequences, roughly 17% seen once. The study, taken as a whole, reports: The majority of expanded thyroid clonotypes above 0.001 also appeared in blood.

The chain recombines TRBV20-1 with TRBJ1-2; D not resolved. Sequenced sample: blood. This sequence originates from a woman between 18 and 29 years old with Graves' hyperthyroidism. The CDR3 nucleotides read TGCAGTGCTAGAGAACCGGGGTCCCTCGACGGCTACACCTTC. Its translation: CSAREPGSLDGYTF.